This TCR beta chain was identified in a study of shared T cell receptors in the human thymus. Germline V CDR1 and CDR2: SNHLY, FYNNEI. This CDR3 has 15 residues. J was trimmed by 2 bases and V by 6 bases; bases with no gene match: 6. This table comes from immunoSEQ multiplex PCR, and its TCRdb copy is limited to in-frame clones, with some not included. The sample lists 550,000 to 800,000 clones, 70% to 90% occurring once. The sample was also linked to a second study, of human thymus T cells. This second study notes: Thymic and blood repertoires appeared to display a bias in their usage of V and J genes. Highly overlapping thymic repertoires in unrelated individuals were reported by related research.

This sequence originates from a girl in the first two years of life with a congenital heart defect. The V and J genes are TRBV2 and TRBJ2-4; 8 nucleotides align to TRBD1. The sequencing sample was made of thymocytes. CDR3 sequence: CASRDRGGSKNIQYF. As DNA, the CDR3 is TGTGCCAGCAGAGACAGGGGTGGTTCCAAAAACATTCAGTACTTC.